The clone carrying this TCR beta chain was observed a few times. The target antigen is unknown. These data come from a study of T cells in Graves' hyperthyroidism and ophthalmopathy. On the study more broadly: Peripheral blood draws took place at initial diagnosis, ahead of any treatment.

Study-wide findings and caveats: In the analysis, a 13 V-J model separated ophthalmopathy from stable hyperthyroidism. Ophthalmopathy, as predicted by the model, came a median around 6.7 months after the prediction.

There were TCR beta CDR3 regions amplified from RNA transcripts. TCR CDR3 regions were first amplified by RT-PCR with HTBI primers. TCRdb re-called the multiplex PCR reads with MiXCR, one entry per CDR3 protein. The sample lists around 300,000 distinct CDR3 sequences; about 19% were seen once. 10 ml fresh peripheral blood yielded the PBMCs. Trimming pared 0 bases from V and 1 base from J, leaving 10 bases between. The length of the CDR3 is 16 residues. CDR1 is SGHTS and CDR2 is YDEGEE in the germline V gene. The sample taken for sequencing was blood. The clonotype originates from a middle-aged man with Graves' ophthalmopathy. The rearrangement uses TRBV5-8 and TRBJ2-2, with D maybe TRBD2 (5 bases). Here the CDR3 reads CASSLGGLVNTGELFF. The CDR3 coding sequence is TGTGCCAGCAGCTTGGGAGGGTTGGTGAACACCGGGGAGCTGTTTTTT.